This TCR beta chain was recorded in a study of T cell responses to AZD1222 COVID-19 vaccine. Study observations and caveats: Of the AZD1222 recipients, only five to seven were seropositive at baseline. Females made up more of the donors, who were largely white British, and clonal diversity may have come out too low. Distributed over spike, vaccine-associated CD4 TCRs predominated at 160-218 and 743-854.

Method: immunoSEQ multiplex PCR; TCRdb's copy keeps in-frame clones and lacks some. The sample has approximately 150,000 clones; 87% are singletons. On this clone: Antigen specificity is unknown.

Sequencing used peripheral blood, obtained on day 0 of AZD1222 vaccination. This sequence was found in an adult in good health.

DNA of the CDR3: TGTGCCAGTAGTACCCTCGGGACAGGAAATGAAAAACTGTTTTTT. Translation: CASSTLGTGNEKLFF. J is TRBJ1-4 and V is TRBV19; TRBD1 agrees at 8 bases. V was pared by 4 bases and J by 5 bases, with 6 bases of the junction left unmatched. The V gene's germline CDR1 is LNHDA and CDR2 SQIVND (reference sequence). CDR3 length: 15 residues.